The rows below give T cell receptor beta chains drawn from one sample of a study of blood T cells in healthy people across ages. MiXCR, applied by TCRdb to the 5' RACE reads, yields one record per CDR3 protein. The sample includes about 1.1 million distinct CDR3 sequences, around two fifths of them seen just once. Sequenced input: blood. Source of these receptors: a man between 18 and 29 years old in good health. CDR3s include the opening cysteine and the closing phenylalanine or tryptophan.

len: 14; j_gene: TRBJ1-5; v_gene: TRBV2; CDR3aa: CASSVRGGDQPQHF
len: 16; j_gene: TRBJ2-4; v_gene: TRBV20-1; CDR3aa: CSARIPSSGGYNEQYF
len: 16; j_gene: TRBJ2-5; v_gene: TRBV9; CDR3aa: CASSVDRGGKKETQYF
len: 14; j_gene: TRBJ1-1; v_gene: TRBV29-1; CDR3aa: CSVGEGRMNTEAFF
len: 13; j_gene: TRBJ2-2; v_gene: TRBV10-3; CDR3aa: CAIMPGNTGELFF
len: 15; j_gene: TRBJ2-1; v_gene: TRBV5-6; CDR3aa: CASSLVGTSHNEQFF
len: 16; j_gene: TRBJ2-3; v_gene: TRBV9; CDR3aa: CASSVLATAGADTQYF
len: 14; j_gene: TRBJ2-5; v_gene: TRBV24-1; CDR3aa: CATGAGTDQETQYF
len: 16; j_gene: TRBJ2-7; v_gene: TRBV12-3/TRBV12-4; CDR3aa: CASSLGFDSPTYEQYF
len: 16; j_gene: TRBJ2-7; v_gene: TRBV4-3; CDR3aa: CASSHLRDRRSYEQYF
len: 14; j_gene: TRBJ1-1; v_gene: TRBV28; CDR3aa: CASSFPGAVTEAFF
len: 12; j_gene: TRBJ1-1; v_gene: TRBV12-3/TRBV12-4; CDR3aa: CASSRIHTEAFF
len: 15; j_gene: TRBJ1-1; v_gene: TRBV5-6; CDR3aa: CASSLWLQRDSEAFF
len: 13; j_gene: -; v_gene: TRBV7-2; CDR3aa: CASSLALDGEQYF
len: 13; j_gene: TRBJ2-1; v_gene: TRBV27; CDR3aa: CASSLSIVNEQFF
len: 14; j_gene: TRBJ1-5; v_gene: TRBV6-2/TRBV6-3; CDR3aa: CASSYSTAHQPQHF